A selection of T cell receptor beta chains follows, all from one sample in a study of follicular helper T cells after annual influenza vaccination. Profiled with immunoSEQ multiplex PCR; TCRdb holds only in-frame clones, not every one. The sample includes approximately 15,000 clones, about 78% of them seen just once. Sequencing used CXCR5- memory CD4+ T cells sorted from blood, obtained on the day of influenza vaccination. The origin of the receptors is an adult who received the influenza vaccine. CDR3s include the opening cysteine and the closing phenylalanine or tryptophan. The D gene is left open where the match is weak. Not all rows give a size; the values are once, few, many and, for expanded clones, a class.

abundance: once
j_gene: TRBJ2-5
v_gene: TRBV5-1
d_gene: .
CDR3aa: CASKVGRLQETQYF
CDR3nt: TGCGCCAGCAAAGTGGGGAGGCTCCAAGAGACCCAGTACTTC

abundance: .
j_gene: TRBJ2-2
v_gene: TRBV5-1
d_gene: TRBD2
CDR3aa: CASSTLAGGPDTGELFF
CDR3nt: TGCGCCAGCAGCACCCTAGCGGGGGGGCCGGACACCGGGGAGCTGTTTTTT

abundance: .
j_gene: TRBJ1-5
v_gene: TRBV27
d_gene: .
CDR3aa: CASSFDRYSNQPQHF
CDR3nt: TGTGCCAGCAGTTTCGACAGATATAGCAATCAGCCCCAGCATTTT

abundance: .
j_gene: TRBJ1-2
v_gene: TRBV5-1
d_gene: .
CDR3aa: CASSLAGPPGDYGYTF
CDR3nt: TGCGCCAGCAGCTTGGCGGGGCCTCCCGGGGACTATGGCTACACCTTC

abundance: .
j_gene: TRBJ2-5
v_gene: TRBV2
d_gene: .
CDR3aa: CASTRGSGAQETQYF
CDR3nt: TGTGCCAGCACTCGGGGTTCGGGGGCCCAAGAGACCCAGTACTTC

abundance: .
j_gene: TRBJ1-5
v_gene: TRBV18
d_gene: .
CDR3aa: CASSPLPFFPNSNQPQHF
CDR3nt: TGTGCCAGCTCACCACTCCCGTTTTTCCCTAATAGCAATCAGCCCCAGCATTTT

abundance: .
j_gene: TRBJ1-1
v_gene: TRBV18
d_gene: .
CDR3aa: CASSPPRANTEAFF
CDR3nt: TGTGCCAGCTCACCACCGCGAGCGAACACTGAAGCTTTCTTT

abundance: few
j_gene: TRBJ2-7
v_gene: TRBV6-5
d_gene: .
CDR3aa: CASSYSQWANEQYF
CDR3nt: TGTGCCAGCAGTTACTCACAGTGGGCTAACGAGCAGTACTTC

abundance: .
j_gene: TRBJ2-7
v_gene: TRBV5-1
d_gene: TRBD2
CDR3aa: CASRSAPGLAYEQYF
CDR3nt: TGCGCCAGCAGGTCCGCGCCGGGACTAGCGTACGAGCAGTACTTC

abundance: .
j_gene: TRBJ2-7
v_gene: TRBV7-9
d_gene: .
CDR3aa: CASTPRGGASDEQYF
CDR3nt: TGTGCCAGCACCCCCAGGGGGGGGGCTTCTGACGAGCAGTACTTC

abundance: once
j_gene: TRBJ2-3
v_gene: TRBV4-1
d_gene: .
CDR3aa: CASSHPGMGGQYF
CDR3nt: TGCGCCAGCAGCCACCCCGGGATGGGGGGGCAGTATTTT

abundance: .
j_gene: TRBJ1-5
v_gene: TRBV14
d_gene: .
CDR3aa: CASSHSNQPQHF
CDR3nt: TGTGCCAGCAGCCACAGCAATCAGCCCCAGCATTTT

abundance: .
j_gene: TRBJ1-2
v_gene: TRBV19
d_gene: .
CDR3aa: CASTTVNYGYTF
CDR3nt: TGTGCCAGTACGACGGTAAACTATGGCTACACCTTC

abundance: few
j_gene: TRBJ2-7
v_gene: TRBV11-3
d_gene: TRBD1
CDR3aa: CASSSGQGVHEQYF
CDR3nt: TGTGCCAGCAGCTCAGGACAGGGGGTCCACGAGCAGTACTTC

abundance: few
j_gene: TRBJ1-6
v_gene: TRBV18
d_gene: .
CDR3aa: CASSLQTTNSPLHF
CDR3nt: TGTGCCAGCTCGCTACAAACCACTAATTCACCCCTCCACTTT

abundance: .
j_gene: TRBJ2-1
v_gene: TRBV5-1
d_gene: TRBD2
CDR3aa: CASSILAGGTYNEQFF
CDR3nt: TGCGCCAGCAGCATATTAGCGGGGGGGACCTACAATGAGCAGTTCTTC

abundance: .
j_gene: TRBJ1-1
v_gene: TRBV2
d_gene: .
CDR3aa: CASTIWGEAFF
CDR3nt: TGTGCCAGCACAATTTGGGGGGAAGCTTTCTTT

abundance: once
j_gene: TRBJ2-1
v_gene: TRBV2
d_gene: .
CDR3aa: CASRSYNEQFF
CDR3nt: TGTGCCAGCAGATCCTACAATGAGCAGTTCTTC

abundance: once
j_gene: TRBJ1-2
v_gene: TRBV9
d_gene: .
CDR3aa: CASSPQVGGTLYGYTF
CDR3nt: TGTGCCAGCAGCCCCCAGGTCGGGGGAACCCTCTATGGCTACACCTTC

abundance: .
j_gene: TRBJ1-1
v_gene: TRBV19
d_gene: TRBD1
CDR3aa: CAIRGRGQTEAFF
CDR3nt: TGTGCCATCCGGGGCAGGGGGCAAACTGAAGCTTTCTTT

abundance: .
j_gene: TRBJ2-2
v_gene: TRBV11-3
d_gene: TRBD1
CDR3aa: CASSLRRGLGGELFF
CDR3nt: TGTGCCAGCAGCTTACGCAGGGGGCTTGGCGGGGAGCTGTTTTTT

abundance: few
j_gene: TRBJ2-7
v_gene: TRBV18
d_gene: TRBD1
CDR3aa: CASSPGTAYEQYF
CDR3nt: TGTGCCAGCTCACCAGGGACAGCCTACGAGCAGTACTTC

abundance: .
j_gene: TRBJ2-3
v_gene: TRBV28
d_gene: .
CDR3aa: CASSLRAGRTDTQYF
CDR3nt: TGTGCCAGCAGTTTAAGGGCAGGGAGAACAGATACGCAGTATTTT

abundance: .
j_gene: TRBJ1-1
v_gene: TRBV29-1
d_gene: .
CDR3aa: CSLHLHQTEAFF
CDR3nt: TGCAGCCTACACCTGCACCAGACTGAAGCTTTCTTT

abundance: .
j_gene: TRBJ1-1
v_gene: TRBV29-1
d_gene: .
CDR3aa: CSASGTVNTEAFF
CDR3nt: TGCAGCGCCTCAGGGACCGTGAACACTGAAGCTTTCTTT

abundance: .
j_gene: TRBJ2-7
v_gene: TRBV11-3
d_gene: TRBD2
CDR3aa: CASSPGLAENEQYF
CDR3nt: TGTGCCAGCAGCCCCGGACTAGCGGAAAACGAGCAGTACTTC

abundance: few
j_gene: TRBJ1-2
v_gene: TRBV2
d_gene: .
CDR3aa: CASSEQEIYGYTF
CDR3nt: TGTGCCAGCAGTGAACAGGAGATCTATGGCTACACCTTC

abundance: once
j_gene: TRBJ2-7
v_gene: TRBV5-8
d_gene: .
CDR3aa: CASSLGIAGLTYEQYF
CDR3nt: TGTGCCAGCAGCTTGGGTATAGCAGGGCTTACCTACGAGCAGTACTTC

abundance: .
j_gene: TRBJ1-3
v_gene: TRBV12-5
d_gene: .
CDR3aa: CASGLAPTVMSPGNTIYF
CDR3nt: TGTGCTAGTGGTTTGGCCCCAACAGTAATGTCTCCTGGAAACACCATATATTTT

abundance: .
j_gene: TRBJ1-5
v_gene: TRBV21-1
d_gene: .
CDR3aa: CASSNGQADQPQHF
CDR3nt: TGTGCCAGCAGCAATGGACAGGCCGATCAGCCCCAGCATTTT

abundance: .
j_gene: TRBJ1-1
v_gene: TRBV2
d_gene: .
CDR3aa: CASSGRGGGTEAFF
CDR3nt: TGTGCCAGCAGTGGCCGGGGGGGCGGCACTGAAGCTTTCTTT

abundance: .
j_gene: TRBJ2-3
v_gene: TRBV9
d_gene: TRBD2
CDR3aa: CASSLGLADTDTQYF
CDR3nt: TGTGCCAGCAGCTTGGGACTAGCGGACACAGATACGCAGTATTTT

abundance: once
j_gene: TRBJ1-4
v_gene: TRBV7-2
d_gene: TRBD1
CDR3aa: CASSLDRGDVEKLFF
CDR3nt: TGTGCCAGCAGCCTTGACAGGGGAGATGTTGAAAAACTGTTTTTT

abundance: once
j_gene: TRBJ1-4
v_gene: TRBV7-2
d_gene: .
CDR3aa: CASRGSGTGKLFF
CDR3nt: TGTGCCAGCAGAGGCTCCGGGACCGGCAAACTGTTTTTT

abundance: .
j_gene: TRBJ1-1
v_gene: TRBV6-6
d_gene: .
CDR3aa: CAVAGFVWGTEAFF
CDR3nt: TGTGCCGTAGCCGGGTTTGTGTGGGGAACTGAAGCTTTCTTT

abundance: .
j_gene: TRBJ1-2
v_gene: TRBV5-1
d_gene: .
CDR3aa: CASSLLRDYCTF
CDR3nt: TGCGCCAGCAGCTTGCTGAGGGATTATTGCACCTTC

abundance: few
j_gene: TRBJ1-2
v_gene: TRBV5-4
d_gene: .
CDR3aa: CASSSAGLSYGYTF
CDR3nt: TGTGCCAGCAGCTCCGCGGGTTTATCCTATGGCTACACCTTC

abundance: .
j_gene: TRBJ2-5
v_gene: TRBV19
d_gene: .
CDR3aa: CASSRGLAETQYF
CDR3nt: TGTGCCAGTAGCCGTGGGCTAGCGGAGACCCAGTACTTC

abundance: few
j_gene: TRBJ1-2
v_gene: TRBV7-9
d_gene: TRBD1
CDR3aa: CASSLQGDRERVNYGYTF
CDR3nt: TGTGCCAGCAGCTTACAAGGGGACAGGGAGCGCGTCAACTATGGCTACACCTTC

abundance: few
j_gene: TRBJ1-4
v_gene: TRBV5-1
d_gene: .
CDR3aa: CASSLEAGPRFF
CDR3nt: TGCGCCAGCAGCTTGGAGGCCGGACCACGGTTTTTT

abundance: .
j_gene: TRBJ2-3
v_gene: TRBV6-4
d_gene: .
CDR3aa: CASSDRGADTQYF
CDR3nt: TGTGCCAGCAGTGACAGGGGTGCAGATACGCAGTATTTT

abundance: .
j_gene: TRBJ1-5
v_gene: TRBV4-2
d_gene: .
CDR3aa: CASSQEVDQPQHF
CDR3nt: TGTGCCAGCAGCCAAGAGGTTGACCAGCCCCAGCATTTT

abundance: .
j_gene: TRBJ2-1
v_gene: TRBV14
d_gene: .
CDR3aa: CASSQDREGMGSYNEQFF
CDR3nt: TGTGCCAGCAGCCAAGATCGAGAGGGTATGGGGTCCTACAATGAGCAGTTCTTC

abundance: .
j_gene: TRBJ1-4
v_gene: TRBV5-4
d_gene: TRBD1
CDR3aa: CASSRGQGVGRGREKLFF
CDR3nt: TGTGCCAGCAGCAGGGGACAGGGAGTCGGCAGAGGCAGAGAAAAACTGTTTTTT

abundance: .
j_gene: TRBJ2-3
v_gene: TRBV7-8
d_gene: TRBD1
CDR3aa: CATHDRAGDTQYF
CDR3nt: TGTGCCACCCACGACAGGGCCGGAGATACGCAGTATTTT

abundance: once
j_gene: TRBJ2-3
v_gene: TRBV13
d_gene: .
CDR3aa: CASSLERPGADTQYF
CDR3nt: TGTGCCAGCAGCTTAGAGAGGCCCGGCGCAGATACGCAGTATTTT

abundance: .
j_gene: TRBJ1-3
v_gene: TRBV2
d_gene: .
CDR3aa: CASRLLFGVVGNTIYF
CDR3nt: TGTGCCAGCAGACTCCTCTTCGGGGTTGTCGGAAACACCATATATTTT

abundance: once
j_gene: TRBJ2-1
v_gene: TRBV4-3
d_gene: .
CDR3aa: CASSQSSQRSSYNEQFF
CDR3nt: TGCGCCAGCAGCCAATCCTCTCAGCGGAGCTCCTACAATGAGCAGTTCTTC

abundance: .
j_gene: TRBJ2-5
v_gene: TRBV4-2
d_gene: .
CDR3aa: CASSQVTYQETQYF
CDR3nt: TGTGCCAGCAGCCAAGTTACATACCAAGAGACCCAGTACTTC

abundance: once
j_gene: TRBJ2-3
v_gene: TRBV18
d_gene: TRBD2
CDR3aa: CASSPSSGGLTSTDTQYF
CDR3nt: TGTGCCAGCTCACCATCTAGCGGGGGCCTTACTAGCACAGATACGCAGTATTTT

abundance: .
j_gene: TRBJ2-7
v_gene: TRBV6-1
d_gene: TRBD2
CDR3aa: CASHPRGSSYEQYF
CDR3nt: TGTGCCAGCCACCCGCGGGGGAGCTCCTACGAGCAGTACTTC

abundance: .
j_gene: TRBJ2-3
v_gene: TRBV18
d_gene: .
CDR3aa: CASSPGGDTQYF
CDR3nt: TGTGCCAGCTCACCAGGGGGGGATACGCAGTATTTT

abundance: .
j_gene: TRBJ2-3
v_gene: TRBV9
d_gene: .
CDR3aa: CASSVGIGTDTQYF
CDR3nt: TGTGCCAGCAGCGTAGGTATAGGCACAGATACGCAGTATTTT

abundance: .
j_gene: TRBJ1-3
v_gene: TRBV6-5
d_gene: .
CDR3aa: CASSYVPYSGNTIYF
CDR3nt: TGTGCCAGCAGTTACGTGCCTTATTCTGGAAACACCATATATTTT

abundance: .
j_gene: TRBJ1-2
v_gene: TRBV4-1
d_gene: .
CDR3aa: CASSQETGTLYGYTF
CDR3nt: TGCGCCAGCAGCCAAGAGACCGGGACACTCTATGGCTACACCTTC

abundance: .
j_gene: TRBJ2-2
v_gene: TRBV15
d_gene: TRBD2
CDR3aa: CATSRDPIGGAANTGELFF
CDR3nt: TGTGCCACCAGCAGAGATCCTATCGGGGGGGCCGCGAACACCGGGGAGCTGTTTTTT

abundance: .
j_gene: TRBJ2-1
v_gene: TRBV7-3
d_gene: TRBD2
CDR3aa: CASSRSLAGVQNEQFF
CDR3nt: TGTGCCAGCAGTCGTAGTCTAGCGGGGGTTCAGAATGAGCAGTTCTTC

abundance: .
j_gene: TRBJ2-3
v_gene: TRBV7-2
d_gene: .
CDR3aa: CASSLVPLGDTQYF
CDR3nt: TGTGCCAGCAGCTTAGTCCCCCTCGGGGATACGCAGTATTTT